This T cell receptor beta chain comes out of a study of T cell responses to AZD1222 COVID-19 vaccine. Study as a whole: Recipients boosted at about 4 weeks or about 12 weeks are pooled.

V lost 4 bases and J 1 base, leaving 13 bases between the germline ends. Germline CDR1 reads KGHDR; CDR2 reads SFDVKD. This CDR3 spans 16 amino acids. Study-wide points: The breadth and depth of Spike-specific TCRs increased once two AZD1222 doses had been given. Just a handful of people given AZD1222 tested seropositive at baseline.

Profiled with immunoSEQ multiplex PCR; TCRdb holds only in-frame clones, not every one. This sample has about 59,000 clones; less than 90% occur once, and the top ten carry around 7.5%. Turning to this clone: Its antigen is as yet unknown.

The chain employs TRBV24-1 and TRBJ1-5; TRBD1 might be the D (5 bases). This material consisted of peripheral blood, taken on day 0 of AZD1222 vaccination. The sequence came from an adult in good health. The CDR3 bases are TGTGCCACCAGTGACTCCAGGGTAGGGAGCAATCAGCCCCAGCATTTT. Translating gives CATSDSRVGSNQPQHF.